This TCR beta chain derives from a study of monozygotic twins with inflammatory bowel disease (dated by TCRdb to between 2017 and 2020). About the full investigation: The full study comprised 30 or so monozygotic twin pairs: nine German pairs (four IBD-concordant, five IBD-discordant) and 19 IBD-discordant Danish pairs. The search for disease-associated traits relied mainly on comparing IBD patients with their genetically identical healthy co-twins within discordant pairs. Each individual had, on average, about 151 000 unique TCRalpha sequences and 181 000 unique TCRbeta sequences available for analysis. What the research found in general, with its limitations: Distinction between different T cell subtypes could not be achieved in the analysis. Fewer clonotypes were shared with other individuals by IBD patients than by healthy twins, most markedly in patients showing signs of disease activity. Differing immunosuppressive treatments among patients may have added background noise and inter-individual variability to the repertoires. Measured by the inverse Simpson index, TCRbeta repertoire diversity was lower in IBD patients than in their healthy co-twins. The results gave no support for a single strong signal or clonotype linked to IBD. Concordant and discordant twins showed no difference in repertoire similarity, possibly because of limited statistical power.

The CDR3 contains 15 residues, cysteine and phenylalanine counted. No DNA accompanies this entry. As encoded in the germline V gene, CDR1 is SGHRS while CDR2 is YFSETQ. The library came from 5' RACE. For each TCR library, approximately 3.5 ug of total RNA was used. For each sample, cDNA synthesis with SMARTScribe reverse transcriptase was split into eight separate reactions. During cDNA synthesis, template switching was used to introduce unique molecular identifiers that contained a 6-nucleotide sample barcode. TCRalpha and TCRbeta cDNA was amplified by two nested PCRs of around 15 and 9 cycles, with bead purification after each PCR. Before amplification, the cDNA was treated with uracil DNA-glycosylase and purified using the QIAquick PCR purification kit. In the second PCR, Illumina TruSeq-compatible adapters and sample-specific barcodes were added. Library quality and concentration were checked on TapeStation and Qubit, and libraries were pooled at 4.5 to 5.5 ng each. Sequencing of pooled libraries was carried out on an Illumina HiSeq2500 single-index Rapid Run using 2 x 100 bp reads and custom sequencing primers. As for how the authors treated the data: UMI-based consensus assembly with MiGEC version 1.2.6 was used to correct PCR and sequencing errors. V(D)J alignment, clonotype assembly and CDR3 extraction were performed with MiXCR version 2.1.1. Normalisation of gene usage, clonotype sharing and MAIT/NKT TCR abundance was achieved by analysing the top 1000, 10 000 and 20 000 clonotypes per sample. After downsampling to 27 000 UMIs, diversity was calculated as the inverse Simpson index using the vegan R package. Paired Mann-Whitney U tests on discordant twin pairs were used, with Benjamini-Hochberg multiple-testing correction. TCRdb reprocessed the sequencing reads and holds a single record per CDR3 protein sequence, with no DNA. None of the V and J calls come from the authors' own analysis; TCRdb made them. The sample's own table lists 440,000 or so distinct CDR3 sequences. The top ten clones comprise more than 2% of the sample.

From each donor, a roughly 2.7 ml peripheral blood sample was collected into PAXgene tubes and kept at -80 degrees C. Without any T cell sorting, total RNA was extracted from whole blood using the PAXgene blood miRNA kit on an automated QIAcube. Peripheral blood from monozygotic twin pairs concordant or discordant for inflammatory bowel disease was subjected to deep TCRalpha and TCRbeta repertoire profiling with unique molecular barcoding. For every twin pair, smoking habits were documented, and each individual was categorised as a current, former or never smoker. As to this clonotype: Its antigen is not yet known.

The sequenced sample was blood. This receptor was obtained from a human donor with ulcerative colitis or Crohn's disease, or a healthy co-twin of an affected twin (not recorded which). The V and J genes are TRBV5-1 and TRBJ2-1; as DNA is missing, the TRBD2 call by TCRdb cannot be tested. The CDR3 is CASSRSGGNKNEQFF. The reference TRBV5-1 and TRBJ2-1 proteins fill in what lies around the CDR3, so the full variable domain reads KAGVTQTPRYLIKTRGQQVTLSCSPISGHRSVSWYQQTPGQGLQFLFEYFSETQRNKGNFPGRFSGRQFSNSRSEMNVSTLELGDSALYLCASSRSGGNKNEQFFGPGTRLTVL.